This TCR beta chain originates from a study of T cell responses to AZD1222 COVID-19 vaccine. Study conclusions and caveats: Donor demographics were predominantly white British with a female majority; clonal diversity may be underestimated.

Details on this clone: The antigen remains unidentified.

Germline V lookup: CDR1 MDHEN, CDR2 SYDVKM. V shed 6 bases and J shed 0 bases, with 5 bases lying between them. CDR3 size: 13 residues. Some clones are missing from TCRdb's copy, which holds only in-frame ones; the method was immunoSEQ multiplex PCR. In the table there are around 99,000 clones, approximately 90% of which are singletons. The specimen comprised peripheral blood, sampled on day 0 of AZD1222 vaccination. The sequence was obtained from an adult in good health. The genes are TRBV28 and TRBJ2-2; D is unclear. The CDR3 sequence: CASRPTNTGELFF. CDR3 DNA: TGTGCCAGCAGACCAACGAACACCGGGGAGCTGTTTTTT.